This T cell receptor beta chain was sequenced for a study of T cells after yellow fever vaccination. Study results and limitations: Clonotypes found in both CD4 and CD8 compartments made up a small share.

Germline assignment: CDR1 SEHNR and CDR2 FQNEAQ (reference sequence). The CDR3 extends over 15 amino acids. The V gene end was trimmed by 8 bases and the J gene end by 5 bases; junction bases not matched to a gene: 6. This clonotype was seen at least ten times. Its antigen is as yet unknown. 5'RACE template switching added a universal primer site and UMIs to TCR cDNA. TCRdb reprocessed the 5' RACE reads with MiXCR, giving one entry per CDR3 protein. This repertoire shows around 310,000 distinct CDR3 sequences, approximately 4% found once; its top ten account for 15% to 20%. The receptor comes from a man aged 18 to 35 who received the YFV17D yellow fever vaccine. Sequences were derived from PBMCs, sampled 15 days after the yellow fever booster vaccination. J is TRBJ2-1 and V is TRBV7-9; 13 nucleotides agree with TRBD2. The CDR3 region has the DNA TGTGCCAGCGGAAACGGACTAGCGGGGGACAATGAGCAGTTCTTC. Its protein product is CASGNGLAGDNEQFF.